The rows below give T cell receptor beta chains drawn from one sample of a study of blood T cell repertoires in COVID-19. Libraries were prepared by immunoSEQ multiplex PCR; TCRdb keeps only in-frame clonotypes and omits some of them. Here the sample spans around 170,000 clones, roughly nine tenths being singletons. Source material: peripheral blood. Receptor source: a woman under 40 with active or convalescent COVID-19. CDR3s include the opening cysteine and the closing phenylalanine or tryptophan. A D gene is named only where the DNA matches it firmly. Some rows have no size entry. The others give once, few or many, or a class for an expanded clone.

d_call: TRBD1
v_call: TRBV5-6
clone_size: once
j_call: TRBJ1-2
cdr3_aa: CASSLDRGPIYGYTF
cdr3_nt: TGTGCCAGCAGCCTGGACAGGGGCCCCATCTATGGCTACACCTTC

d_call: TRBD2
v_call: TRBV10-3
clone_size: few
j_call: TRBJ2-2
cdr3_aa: CAIKGLEETGELFF
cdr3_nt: TGTGCCATCAAGGGACTAGAGGAAACCGGGGAGCTGTTTTTT

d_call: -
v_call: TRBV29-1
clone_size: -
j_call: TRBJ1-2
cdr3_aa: CSVEAADGYTF
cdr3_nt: TGCAGCGTTGAGGCAGCGGATGGCTACACCTTC

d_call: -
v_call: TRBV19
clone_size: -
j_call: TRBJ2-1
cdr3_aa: CASRQGLNEQFF
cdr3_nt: TGTGCCAGCCGGCAGGGGCTGAATGAGCAGTTCTTC

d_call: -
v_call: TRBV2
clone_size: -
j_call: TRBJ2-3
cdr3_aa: CASSGQGTDTQYF
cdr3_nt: TGTGCCAGCAGTGGGCAGGGGACAGATACGCAGTATTTT

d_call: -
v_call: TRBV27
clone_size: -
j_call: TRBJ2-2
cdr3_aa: CASSLWGGAGELFF
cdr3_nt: TGTGCCAGCAGTTTATGGGGGGGCGCCGGGGAGCTGTTTTTT

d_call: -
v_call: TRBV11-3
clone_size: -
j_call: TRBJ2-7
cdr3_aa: CASSSDVAGTYEQYF
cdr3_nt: TGTGCCAGCAGCTCAGACGTGGCGGGGACCTACGAGCAGTACTTC

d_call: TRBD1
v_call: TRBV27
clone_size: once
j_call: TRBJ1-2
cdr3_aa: CASSLWAGGSNYGYTF
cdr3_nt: TGTGCCAGCAGTTTATGGGCAGGGGGCTCTAACTATGGCTACACCTTC

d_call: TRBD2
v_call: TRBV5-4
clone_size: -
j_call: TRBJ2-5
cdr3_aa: CASSESGIRRETQYF
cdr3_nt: TGTGCCAGCAGCGAGAGCGGGATCCGCCGAGAGACCCAGTACTTC

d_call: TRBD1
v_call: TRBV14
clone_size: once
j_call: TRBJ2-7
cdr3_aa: CATSRGTGGREQYF
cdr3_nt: TGTGCCACCTCAAGAGGGACAGGGGGCCGCGAGCAGTACTTC

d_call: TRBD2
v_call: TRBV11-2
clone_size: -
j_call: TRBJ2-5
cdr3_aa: CASSLAGGPQTQYF
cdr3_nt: TGTGCCAGCAGTCTAGCGGGAGGGCCACAGACCCAGTACTTC

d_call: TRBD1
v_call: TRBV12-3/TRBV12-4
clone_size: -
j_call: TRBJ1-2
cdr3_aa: CASSLGTAHGYTF
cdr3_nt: TGTGCCAGCAGTCTTGGGACAGCTCATGGCTACACCTTC

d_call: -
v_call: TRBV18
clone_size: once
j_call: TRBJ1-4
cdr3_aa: CASSPSGFPEEKLFF
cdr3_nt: TGTGCCAGCTCACCGTCAGGGTTCCCTGAGGAAAAACTGTTTTTT

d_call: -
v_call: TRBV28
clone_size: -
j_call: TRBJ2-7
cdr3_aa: CASSSGQPYEQYF
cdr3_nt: TGTGCCAGCAGCTCCGGACAGCCCTACGAGCAGTACTTC

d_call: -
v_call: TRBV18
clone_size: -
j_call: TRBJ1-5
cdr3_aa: CASSPSPGNQPQHF
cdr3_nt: TGTGCCAGCTCCCCATCCCCGGGGAATCAGCCCCAGCATTTT

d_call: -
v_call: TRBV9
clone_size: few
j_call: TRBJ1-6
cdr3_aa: CASSVATQAPLHF
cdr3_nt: TGTGCCAGCAGCGTAGCTACCCAGGCGCCCCTCCACTTT

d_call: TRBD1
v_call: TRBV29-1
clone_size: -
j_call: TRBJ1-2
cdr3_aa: CSGEDWTGEDYGYTF
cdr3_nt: TGCAGCGGTGAGGACTGGACAGGGGAGGACTATGGCTACACCTTC

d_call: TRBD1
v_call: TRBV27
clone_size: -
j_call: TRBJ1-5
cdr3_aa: CASSPGGTGVDNQPQHF
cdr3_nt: TGTGCCAGCAGCCCCGGGGGGACAGGGGTCGACAATCAGCCCCAGCATTTT